The 11 T cell receptor beta chains below all came from one sample that was sequenced in a study of graft-versus-host responses after intestinal transplantation. What these receptors recognize is not known. TCRdb's table, derived via immunoSEQ multiplex PCR, lists solely in-frame clones and lacks some. The repertoire holds about 84,000 clones, 85% to 95% seen once, with approximately 0.32% in the top ten. The sample in question was unstimulated CD4+ T cells sorted from spleen or lymph node cells, obtained before transplant. Receptors were obtained from a human donor who was the organ donor for an intestinal transplant.

The chain recombines TRBV6-5 with TRBJ1-4; the D is unclear. Looked up from germline, CDR1 is MNHEY and CDR2 is SVGAGI. The CDR3 covers 12 residues. V lost 5 bases and J lost 11, with 12 bases in between. The CDR3 nucleotides read TGTGCCAGCAGTGAATACGTGCGGAAACTGTTTTTT. Its protein product is CASSEYVRKLFF.

V usage is TRBV5-5 and J usage is TRBJ1-2; maybe TRBD1 (5 bases). The V gene lost 6 bases and the J gene lost 1 base, with 16 bases spanning the gap. The CDR3 is 15 residues long. Germline V CDR1 and CDR2: SGHKS, YYEKEE (reference sequence). The chain's CDR3 is CASTLGRVVNYGYTF. The CDR3 coding sequence is TGTGCCAGCACTCTGGGCAGGGTGGTTAACTATGGCTACACCTTC.

The chain employs TRBV7-2 and TRBJ2-5; TRBD2 agrees at 10 bases. Germline loops: CDR1 SGHTA, CDR2 FQGNSA. CDR3 length equals 14 residues. V lost 1 base, J lost 4 bases, and 0 bases stayed unmatched. CDR3 in DNA: TGTGCCAGCAGCTTAGTAGCGGGGGGAGAGACCCAGTACTTC. Its protein product is CASSLVAGGETQYF.

The CDR3 nucleotides are TGTGCCAGCAGTTTGGCCCCCGGTCGGAGGGCCTCCTACAATGAGCAGTTCTTC. It specifies CASSLAPGRRASYNEQFF. The chain has TRBV28 and TRBJ2-1; tentative D call: TRBD2 (6 bases). CDR1 MDHEN and CDR2 SYDVKM come from the germline V gene. Trimming cost V 3 bases and J 0 bases, with 18 bases left between them. The CDR3 covers 18 residues.

This clone was recorded once. The chain links TRBV5-1 to TRBJ2-1; 8 nucleotides match TRBD1. Looked up from germline, CDR1 is SGHRS and CDR2 is YFSETQ. The junction had 1 base not matched to a gene; V was cut back by 1 base and J by 4 bases. The length of the CDR3 is 14 residues. The CDR3 sequence is CASSLQGAYNEQFF. CDR3 coding DNA: TGCGCCAGCAGCTTGCAGGGGGCTTACAATGAGCAGTTCTTC.

V and J are TRBV18 and TRBJ1-2; 9 bases line up with TRBD1. V lost 8 bases, J lost 5 bases, and 12 bases stayed unmatched. This CDR3 region has 15 residues. Germline V gene sequence: CDR1 KGHSH, CDR2 LQKENI. The CDR3 DNA reads as TGTGCCAGCCGTCCGGGACAGGGTGTCTTATATGGCTACACCTTC. Its translation is CASRPGQGVLYGYTF.

The rearrangement links TRBV11-3 to TRBJ2-2; 10 positions match TRBD1. V shed 5 bases and J 5 bases; nucleotides not matched to a gene: 5. CDR1 and CDR2 from the germline V gene are SGHNT and YENEEA. The CDR3 totals 15 residues. CDR3 residues: CASSLRQGATGELFF. DNA for the CDR3: TGTGCCAGCAGCCTCAGACAGGGGGCGACCGGGGAGCTGTTTTTT. The full variable domain, rest sourced from reference TRBV11-3 and TRBJ2-2, is EAGVVQSPRYKIIEKKQPVAFWCNPISGHNTLYWYLQNLGQGPELLIRYENEEAVDDSQLPKDRFSAERLKGVDSTLKIQPAELGDSAVYLCASSLRQGATGELFFGEGSRLTVL.

The chain employs TRBV11-2 and TRBJ2-7, with 8 bases lining up with TRBD2. The CDR3 sequence is 15 residues long. Germline CDR1 reads SGHAT; CDR2 reads FQNNGV. J lost 2 bases, V lost 2 bases, and 5 bases had no gene match. CDR3 residues: CASSLSAGEPYEQYF. The CDR3 DNA reads TGTGCCAGCAGCTTATCAGCGGGAGAGCCCTACGAGCAGTACTTC.

The chain employs TRBV4-2 and TRBJ2-2; 7 bases are shared with TRBD1. CDR1 is LGHNA, CDR2 YNFKEQ, per germline. The trim removed 4 bases at V and 7 bases at J, leaving 9 bases unmatched. The CDR3 covers 15 residues. This CDR3 is CASSPGDRDHGELFF. The CDR3 DNA reads as TGTGCCAGCAGCCCCGGAGACAGGGATCACGGGGAGCTGTTTTTT.

About this clone itself: This CDR3 is also generated by other DNA sequences in the sample. In DNA, the CDR3 is TGCGCCAGCAGCACGGGACAGGGATCTGGAAACACCATATATTTT. Its translation is CASSTGQGSGNTIYF. The gene calls are TRBV5-1 and TRBJ1-3; 9 positions match TRBD1. CDR1 is SGHRS and CDR2 is YFSETQ in the germline V gene. This CDR3 is 15 amino acids long. The V segment lost 4 bases and the J segment 1 base; nucleotides outside the gene matches: 3.

V and J are TRBV18 and TRBJ2-1, with 10 bases lining up with TRBD1. The CDR3 runs to 18 residues. V shed 3 bases, J shed 12 bases, and the junction held 20 bases outside the gene matches. CDR1 is KGHSH and CDR2 is LQKENI in the germline V gene. The DNA of the CDR3 is TGTGCCAGCTCACCTTCGTCGGCGGACAGGGGGGTCGGTAGCGGGCAGTTCTTC. This encodes CASSPSSADRGVGSGQFF.